This T cell receptor beta chain is drawn from a study of monozygotic twins with inflammatory bowel disease. CDR1 and CDR2 (germline): SSHAT, FNYEAQ (reference sequence). The CDR3 sequence is 13 residues long. TCRdb reanalyzed the 5' RACE reads and collapses them to one entry per CDR3 protein, without DNA. The table counts 400,000 or so distinct CDR3 sequences; about 2.3% lies in the top ten. This rearrangement joins TRBV7-7 to TRBJ2-2; TCRdb indicates TRBD1, and absent DNA this call remains unverified. The sample comprised blood. This clonotype originated in a human donor with ulcerative colitis or Crohn's disease, or a healthy co-twin of an affected twin (not recorded which). CDR3: CASSPVGSGELFF.